The 4 T cell receptor beta chains listed next were all sequenced from one sample in a study of CD4 and CD8 cells across lung adenocarcinoma regions. TCRdb re-called the PCR reads through MiXCR, storing one row per CDR3 protein. The table has about 12,000 distinct CDR3 sequences, approximately 53% seen once. Sequenced: CD8+ T cells from the center of a lung tumor. The receptors were gathered from a female donor with lung adenocarcinoma. The CD4 and CD8 labels of this study may be unreliable.

CDR3 sequence reads: CASRGTYNEQFF. CDR3 nucleotides: TGCGCCAGTAGGGGGACCTACAATGAGCAGTTCTTC. The V and J genes are TRBV10-2 and TRBJ2-1; D is perhaps TRBD1 (6 bases). Deletions cut 9 bases from V and 2 bases from J, with 8 bases between. The CDR3 is 12 amino acids. CDR1 is WSHSY and CDR2 is SAAADI in the germline V gene.

This clonotype is medium-sized in the sample. The gene calls are TRBV6-1 and TRBJ2-3; D not certain. The CDR3 is 14 residues long. With 6 bases removed from V and 6 bases from J, the gap between germline ends came to 16 bases. CDR1 and CDR2 (germline): MNHNS, SASEGT. The CDR3 DNA is TGTGCCAGCAGGAAAGGGTTGGGCCGGGATACGCAGTATTTT. Amino acid sequence: CASRKGLGRDTQYF.

This clonotype is deemed medium-sized. J is TRBJ2-1 and V is TRBV7-2, with D possibly called TRBD1 or TRBD2 (7 bases each). The V end lost 4 bases, the J end lost 9 bases, and 25 bases lay between the germline ends. From germline, CDR1 is SGHTA and CDR2 FQGNSA. The CDR3 contains 17 residues. The CDR3 DNA follows: TGTGCCAGCAGCTCCAGGGGGGGACAAAGGGTTTCTGGTGAGCAGTTCTTC. Amino acid sequence: CASSSRGGQRVSGEQFF. The full variable domain, in which reference TRBV7-2 and TRBJ2-1 provide the parts outside the CDR3, is GAGVSQSPSNKVTEKGKDVELRCDPISGHTALYWYRQSLGQGLEFLIYFQGNSAPDKSGLPSDRFSAERTGGSVSTLTIQRTQQEDSAVYLCASSSRGGQRVSGEQFFGPGTRLTVL.

This chain uses TRBV3-1 with TRBJ2-4; D is possibly TRBD1 or TRBD2 (6 bases each). The germline V gene has CDR1 LGHDT and CDR2 YNNKEL (reference sequence). V was trimmed by 3 bases and J by 7 bases, leaving 19 bases between them. The CDR3 extends over 16 amino acids. The CDR3 reads CASSHRTVSGRNIQYF. In nucleotides, the CDR3 is TGTGCCAGCAGCCACCGGACAGTGAGTGGGAGGAACATTCAGTACTTC.